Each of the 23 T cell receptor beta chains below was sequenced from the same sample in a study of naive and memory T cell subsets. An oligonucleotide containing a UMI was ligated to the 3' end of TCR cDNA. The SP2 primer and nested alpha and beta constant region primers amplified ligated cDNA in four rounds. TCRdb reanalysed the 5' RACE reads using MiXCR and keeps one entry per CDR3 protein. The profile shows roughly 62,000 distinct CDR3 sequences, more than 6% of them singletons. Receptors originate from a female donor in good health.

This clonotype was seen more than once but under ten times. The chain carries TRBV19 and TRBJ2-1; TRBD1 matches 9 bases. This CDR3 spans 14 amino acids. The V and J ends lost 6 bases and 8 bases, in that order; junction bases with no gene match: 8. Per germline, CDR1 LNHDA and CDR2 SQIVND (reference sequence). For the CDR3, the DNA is TGTGCCAGTAGCCCCGGGACAGGGACCCATGAGCAGTTCTTC. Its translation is CASSPGTGTHEQFF.

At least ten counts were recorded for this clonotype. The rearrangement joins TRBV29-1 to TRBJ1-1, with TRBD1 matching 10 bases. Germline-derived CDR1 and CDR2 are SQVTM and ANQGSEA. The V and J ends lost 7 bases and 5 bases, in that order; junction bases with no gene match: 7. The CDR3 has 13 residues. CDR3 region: CSAGDRGLTEAFF. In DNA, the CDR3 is TGCAGCGCCGGGGACAGGGGCTTAACTGAAGCTTTCTTT.

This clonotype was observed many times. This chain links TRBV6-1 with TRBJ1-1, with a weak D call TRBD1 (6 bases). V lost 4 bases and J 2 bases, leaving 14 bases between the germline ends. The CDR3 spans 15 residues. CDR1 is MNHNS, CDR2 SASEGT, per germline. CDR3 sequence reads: CASSAFQGLNTEAFF. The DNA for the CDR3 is TGTGCCAGCAGTGCGTTCCAGGGGCTAAACACTGAAGCTTTCTTT.

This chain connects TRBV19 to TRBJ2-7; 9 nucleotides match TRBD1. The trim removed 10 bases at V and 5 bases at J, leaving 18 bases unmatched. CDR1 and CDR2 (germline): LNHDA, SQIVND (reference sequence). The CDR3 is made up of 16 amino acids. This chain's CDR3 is CATNSPGTGRKDEQYF. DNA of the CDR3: TGTGCCACAAACTCCCCCGGGACAGGGCGGAAAGACGAGCAGTACTTC.

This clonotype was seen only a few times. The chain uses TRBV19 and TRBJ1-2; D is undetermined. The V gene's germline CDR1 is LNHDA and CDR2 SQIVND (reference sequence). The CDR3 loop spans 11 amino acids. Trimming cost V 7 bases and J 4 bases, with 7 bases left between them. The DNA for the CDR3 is TGTGCCAGTAAATGGGGCTATGGCTACACCTTC. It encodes CASKWGYGYTF.

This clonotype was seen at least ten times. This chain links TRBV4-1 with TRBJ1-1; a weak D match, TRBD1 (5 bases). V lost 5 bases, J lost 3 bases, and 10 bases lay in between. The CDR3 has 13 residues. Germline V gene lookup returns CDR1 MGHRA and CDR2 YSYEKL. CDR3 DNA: TGCGCCAGCAGCGCAGGGCTCTACACTGAAGCTTTCTTT. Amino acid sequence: CASSAGLYTEAFF.

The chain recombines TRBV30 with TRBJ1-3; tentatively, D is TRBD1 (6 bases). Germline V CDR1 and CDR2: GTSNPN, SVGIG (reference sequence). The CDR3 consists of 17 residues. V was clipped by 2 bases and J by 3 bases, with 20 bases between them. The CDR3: CAWSFPTRGALGNTIYF. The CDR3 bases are TGTGCCTGGAGTTTCCCAACCCGGGGGGCCCTTGGAAACACCATATATTTT.

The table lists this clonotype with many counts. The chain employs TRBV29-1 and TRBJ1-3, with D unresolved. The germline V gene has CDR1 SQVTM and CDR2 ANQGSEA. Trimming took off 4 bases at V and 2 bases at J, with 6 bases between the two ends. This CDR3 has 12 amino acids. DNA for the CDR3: TGCAGCGTTGGGAGACCTGGAAACACCATATATTTT. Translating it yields CSVGRPGNTIYF. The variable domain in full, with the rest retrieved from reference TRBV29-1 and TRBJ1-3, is SAVISQKPSRDICQRGTSLTIQCQVDSQVTMMFWYRQQPGQSLTLIATANQGSEATYESGFVIDKFPISRPNLTFSTLTVSNMSPEDSSIYLCSVGRPGNTIYFGEGSWLTVV.

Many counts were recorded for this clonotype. The CDR3 loop is CASSVTGSGYGYTF. The DNA for the CDR3 is TGTGCCAGCAGTGTAACAGGATCGGGCTATGGCTACACCTTC. The chain uses TRBV2 and TRBJ1-2; perhaps TRBD1 as D (5 bases). Germline lookup yields CDR1 SNHLY and CDR2 FYNNEI. V was pared by 4 bases and J by 4 bases, with 13 bases between. The CDR3 loop spans 14 amino acids.

CDR3 loop: CATSTYSFDGYTF. CDR3 bases: TGTGCCACCAGTACGTACTCCTTTGACGGCTACACCTTC. The chain couples TRBV19 to TRBJ1-2; D gene uncertain. The CDR3 is made up of 13 amino acids. Trimming removed 10 bases from V and 8 bases from J, with 20 bases in between. The germline V gene encodes CDR1 LNHDA and CDR2 SQIVND (reference sequence).

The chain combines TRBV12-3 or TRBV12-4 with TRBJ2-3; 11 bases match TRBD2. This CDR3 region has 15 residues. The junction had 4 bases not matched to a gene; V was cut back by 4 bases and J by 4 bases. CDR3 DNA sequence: TGTGCCAGCAGTTCGACTAGCGGGAACTCAGATACGCAGTATTTT. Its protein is CASSSTSGNSDTQYF.

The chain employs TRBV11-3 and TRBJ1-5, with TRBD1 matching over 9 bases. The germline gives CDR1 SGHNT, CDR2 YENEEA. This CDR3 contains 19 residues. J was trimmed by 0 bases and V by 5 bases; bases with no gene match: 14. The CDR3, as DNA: TGTGCCAGCAGCCCCCGGGACAGGGATCCCTTTTATAGCAATCAGCCCCAGCATTTT. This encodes CASSPRDRDPFYSNQPQHF.

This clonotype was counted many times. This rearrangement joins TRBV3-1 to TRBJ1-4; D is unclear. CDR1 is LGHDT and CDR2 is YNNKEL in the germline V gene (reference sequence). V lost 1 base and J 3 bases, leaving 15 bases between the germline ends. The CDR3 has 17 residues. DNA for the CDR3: TGTGCCAGCAGCCAAGGTCGGGAGGACGGACCTAATGAAAAACTGTTTTTT. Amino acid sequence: CASSQGREDGPNEKLFF.

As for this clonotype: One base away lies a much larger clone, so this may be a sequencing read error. CDR3 in amino acids: CASSNRGGTEAFF. Here the CDR3 DNA reads TGTGCCAGCAGCAACAGAGGGGGGACTGAAGCTTTCTTT. The chain recombines TRBV12-3 or TRBV12-4 with TRBJ1-1; tentative D call: TRBD1 (6 bases). The CDR3 sequence is 13 residues long. V was trimmed by 6 bases and J by 5 bases, leaving 13 bases between them.

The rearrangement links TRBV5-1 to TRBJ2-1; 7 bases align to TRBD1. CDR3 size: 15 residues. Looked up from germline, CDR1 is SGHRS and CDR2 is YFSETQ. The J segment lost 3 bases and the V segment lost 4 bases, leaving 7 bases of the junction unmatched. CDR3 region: CASSRAGTDYNEQFF. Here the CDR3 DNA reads TGCGCCAGCAGCAGAGCCGGGACAGACTACAATGAGCAGTTCTTC.

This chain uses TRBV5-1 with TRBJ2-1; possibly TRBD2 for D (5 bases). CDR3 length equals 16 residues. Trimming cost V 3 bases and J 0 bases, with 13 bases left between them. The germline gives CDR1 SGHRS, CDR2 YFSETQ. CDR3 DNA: TGCGCCAGCAGCTCCTCCCAGCGGAGCTCCTACAATGAGCAGTTCTTC. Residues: CASSSSQRSSYNEQFF.

The CDR3 spells CASSKPGLTTEAFF. CDR3 DNA sequence: TGTGCCAGCAGCAAGCCGGGACTAACCACTGAAGCTTTCTTT. The V and J genes are TRBV6-2 or TRBV6-3 and TRBJ1-1, with D possibly matching TRBD1 (5 bases). The germline V and J ends were trimmed by 6 bases and 4 bases, with 15 bases remaining between them. The CDR3 has 14 residues. Germline V lookup: CDR1 MNHEY, CDR2 SVGEGT.

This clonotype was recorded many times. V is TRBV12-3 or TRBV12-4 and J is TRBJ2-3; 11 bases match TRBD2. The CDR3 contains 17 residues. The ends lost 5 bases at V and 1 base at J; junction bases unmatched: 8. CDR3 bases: TGTGCCAGCAGTCTCACTAGCGGGAGTGCAGGCACAGATACGCAGTATTTT. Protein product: CASSLTSGSAGTDTQYF.

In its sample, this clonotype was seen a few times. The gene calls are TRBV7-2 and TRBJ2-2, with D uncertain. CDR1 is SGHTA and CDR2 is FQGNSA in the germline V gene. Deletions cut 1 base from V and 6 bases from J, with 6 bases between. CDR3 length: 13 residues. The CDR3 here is CASSLVTAGELFF. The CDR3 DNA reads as TGTGCCAGCAGCTTAGTTACAGCCGGGGAGCTGTTTTTT.

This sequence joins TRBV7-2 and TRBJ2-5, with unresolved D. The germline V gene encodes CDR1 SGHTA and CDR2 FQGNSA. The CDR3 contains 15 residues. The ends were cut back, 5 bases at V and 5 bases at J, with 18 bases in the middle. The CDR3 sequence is CASSHNPLLLETQYF. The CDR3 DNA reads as TGTGCCAGCAGCCACAACCCTTTATTATTGGAGACCCAGTACTTC.

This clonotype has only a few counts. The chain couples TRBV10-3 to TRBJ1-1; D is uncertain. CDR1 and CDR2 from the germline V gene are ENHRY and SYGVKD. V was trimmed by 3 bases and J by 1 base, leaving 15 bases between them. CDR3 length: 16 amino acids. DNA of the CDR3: TGTGCCATCAGTGAACAAAACCGGAGAGGGAACACTGAAGCTTTCTTT. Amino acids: CAISEQNRRGNTEAFF.

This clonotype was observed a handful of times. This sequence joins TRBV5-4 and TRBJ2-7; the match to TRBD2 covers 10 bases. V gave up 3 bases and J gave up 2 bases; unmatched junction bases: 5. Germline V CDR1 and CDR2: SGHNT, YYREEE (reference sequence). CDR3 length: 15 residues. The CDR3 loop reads CASSSGLAEAYEQYF. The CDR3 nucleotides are TGTGCCAGCAGCTCCGGACTAGCGGAAGCCTACGAGCAGTACTTC.

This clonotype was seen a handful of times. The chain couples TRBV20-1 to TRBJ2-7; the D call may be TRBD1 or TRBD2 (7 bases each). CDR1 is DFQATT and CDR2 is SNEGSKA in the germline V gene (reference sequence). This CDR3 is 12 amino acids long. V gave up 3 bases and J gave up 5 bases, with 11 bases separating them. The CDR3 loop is CSASAGGDEQYF. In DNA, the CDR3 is TGCAGTGCTAGTGCAGGGGGGGACGAGCAGTACTTC.